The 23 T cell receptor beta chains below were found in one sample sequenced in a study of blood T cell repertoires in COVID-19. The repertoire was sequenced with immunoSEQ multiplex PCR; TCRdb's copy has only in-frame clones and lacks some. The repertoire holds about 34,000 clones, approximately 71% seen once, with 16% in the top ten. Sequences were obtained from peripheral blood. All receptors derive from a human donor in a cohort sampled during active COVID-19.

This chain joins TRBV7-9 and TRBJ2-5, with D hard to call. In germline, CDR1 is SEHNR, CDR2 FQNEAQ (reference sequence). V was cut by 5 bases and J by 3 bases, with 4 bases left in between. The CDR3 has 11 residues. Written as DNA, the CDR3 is TGTGCCAGCAGCGCGAAAGAGACCCAGTACTTC. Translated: CASSAKETQYF.

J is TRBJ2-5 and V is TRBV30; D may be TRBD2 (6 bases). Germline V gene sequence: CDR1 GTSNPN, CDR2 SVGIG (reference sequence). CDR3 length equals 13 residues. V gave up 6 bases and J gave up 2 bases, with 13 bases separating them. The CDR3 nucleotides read TGTGCCTGTACCGCGCGGGAACAAGAGACCCAGTACTTC. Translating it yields CACTAREQETQYF.

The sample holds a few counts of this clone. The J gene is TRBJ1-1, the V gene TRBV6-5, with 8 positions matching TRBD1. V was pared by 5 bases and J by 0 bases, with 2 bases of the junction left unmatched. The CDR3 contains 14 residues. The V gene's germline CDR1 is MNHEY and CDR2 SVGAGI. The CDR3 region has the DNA TGTGCCAGCAGTCAGACAGGGGTGAACACTGAAGCTTTCTTT. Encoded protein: CASSQTGVNTEAFF.

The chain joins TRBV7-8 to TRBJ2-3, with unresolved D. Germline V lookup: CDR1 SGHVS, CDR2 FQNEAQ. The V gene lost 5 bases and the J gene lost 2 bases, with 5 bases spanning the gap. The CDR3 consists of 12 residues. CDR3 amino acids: CASSPSTDTQYF. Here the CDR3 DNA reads TGTGCCAGCAGCCCTTCCACAGATACGCAGTATTTT.

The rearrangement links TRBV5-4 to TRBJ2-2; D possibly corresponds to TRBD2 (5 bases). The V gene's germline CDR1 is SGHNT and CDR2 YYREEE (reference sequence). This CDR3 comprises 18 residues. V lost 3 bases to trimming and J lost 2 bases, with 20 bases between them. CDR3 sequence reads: CASSWPEGEAPNTGELFF. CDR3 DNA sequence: TGTGCCAGCAGCTGGCCAGAGGGCGAAGCGCCCAACACCGGGGAGCTGTTTTTT.

CDR3 region: CASSLQGFTGELFF. As DNA, the CDR3 is TGTGCCAGCAGCTTACAGGGATTTACCGGGGAGCTGTTTTTT. This chain links TRBV11-3 with TRBJ2-2; possibly TRBD1 for D (5 bases). V was trimmed by 2 bases and J by 5 bases, leaving 9 bases between them. The CDR3 has 14 amino acids. Per germline, CDR1 SGHNT and CDR2 YENEEA.

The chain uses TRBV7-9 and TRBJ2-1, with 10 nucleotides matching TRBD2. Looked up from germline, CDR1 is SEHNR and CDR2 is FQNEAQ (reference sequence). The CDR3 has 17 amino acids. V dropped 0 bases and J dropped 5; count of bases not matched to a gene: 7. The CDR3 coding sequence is TGTGCCAGCAGCTTAGCTCTAGCGGGAGCCTATGACAATGAGCAGTTCTTC. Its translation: CASSLALAGAYDNEQFF.

The CDR3: CASTGRGAGGPTDTQYF. As DNA, the CDR3 is TGTGCCAGCACCGGCAGAGGCGCCGGGGGGCCCACAGATACGCAGTATTTT. The chain carries TRBV11-2 and TRBJ2-3; D is possibly TRBD2 (7 bases). The ends were cut back, 7 bases at V and 2 bases at J, with 22 bases in the middle. Germline V lookup: CDR1 SGHAT, CDR2 FQNNGV. This CDR3 contains 17 residues.

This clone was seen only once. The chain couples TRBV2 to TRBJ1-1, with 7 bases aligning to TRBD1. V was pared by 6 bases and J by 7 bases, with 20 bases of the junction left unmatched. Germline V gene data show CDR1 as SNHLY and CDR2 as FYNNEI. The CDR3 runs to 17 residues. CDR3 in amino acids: CASRLTPGQPVYGEAFF. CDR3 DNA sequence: TGTGCCAGCAGGCTAACCCCGGGACAGCCTGTCTATGGTGAAGCTTTCTTT.

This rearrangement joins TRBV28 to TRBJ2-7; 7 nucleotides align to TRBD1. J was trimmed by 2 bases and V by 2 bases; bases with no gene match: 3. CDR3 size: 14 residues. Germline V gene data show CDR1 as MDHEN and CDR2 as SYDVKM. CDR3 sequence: CASSLDRDPYEQYF. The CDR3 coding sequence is TGTGCCAGCAGTTTAGACAGGGATCCCTACGAGCAGTACTTC.

The CDR3 is CASSFYRTQDTQYF. The CDR3 DNA is TGTGCCAGCAGCTTCTACCGAACCCAAGATACGCAGTATTTT. The gene calls are TRBV7-8 and TRBJ2-3; no firm D call. The CDR3 runs to 14 residues. Trimming stripped 3 bases from V and 5 bases from J, with 12 bases between. Per germline, CDR1 SGHVS and CDR2 FQNEAQ.

The CDR3 sequence is CASSIGHTNTEAFF. In DNA, the CDR3 is TGTGCCAGTAGTATAGGTCACACGAACACTGAAGCTTTCTTT. The chain has TRBV19 and TRBJ1-1; D uncertain. V was shortened by 1 base and J by 1 base, with 7 bases between the two germline ends. The CDR3 covers 14 residues. CDR1 LNHDA and CDR2 SQIVND come from the germline V gene (reference sequence). Looking up the rest from reference TRBV19 and TRBJ1-1 gives the full variable domain: DGGITQSPKYLFRKEGQNVTLSCEQNLNHDAMYWYRQDPGQGLRLIYYSQIVNDFQKGDIAEGYSVSREKKESFPLTVTSAQKNPTAFYLCASSIGHTNTEAFFGQGTRLTVV.

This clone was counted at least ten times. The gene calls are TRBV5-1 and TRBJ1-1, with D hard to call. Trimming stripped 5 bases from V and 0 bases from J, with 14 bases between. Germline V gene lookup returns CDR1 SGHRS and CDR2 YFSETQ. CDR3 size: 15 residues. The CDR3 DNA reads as TGCGCCAGCAGATCATCTCAGTTGATGAACACTGAAGCTTTCTTT. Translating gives CASRSSQLMNTEAFF.

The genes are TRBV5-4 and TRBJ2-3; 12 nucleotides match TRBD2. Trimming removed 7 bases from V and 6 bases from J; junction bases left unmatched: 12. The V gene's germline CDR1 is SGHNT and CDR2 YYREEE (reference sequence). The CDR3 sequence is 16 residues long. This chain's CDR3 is CASGIPGLAGSDTQYF. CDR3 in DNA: TGTGCCAGCGGCATCCCAGGACTAGCGGGATCCGATACGCAGTATTTT.

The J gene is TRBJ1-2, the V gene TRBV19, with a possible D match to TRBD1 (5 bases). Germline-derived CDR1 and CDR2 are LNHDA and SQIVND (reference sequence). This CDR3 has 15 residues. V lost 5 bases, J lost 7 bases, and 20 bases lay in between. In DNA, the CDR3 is TGTGCCAGTAGTTCCCAGGGCCCGGCTGCCTCTGGCTACACCTTC. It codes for CASSSQGPAASGYTF.

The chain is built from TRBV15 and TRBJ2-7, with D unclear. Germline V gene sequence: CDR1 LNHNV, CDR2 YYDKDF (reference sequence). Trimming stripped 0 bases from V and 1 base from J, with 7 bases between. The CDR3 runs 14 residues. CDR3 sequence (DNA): TGTGCCACCAGCAGAGACCCCGGGTCCTACGAGCAGTACTTC. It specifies CATSRDPGSYEQYF. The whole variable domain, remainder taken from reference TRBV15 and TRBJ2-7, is DAMVIQNPRYQVTQFGKPVTLSCSQTLNHNVMYWYQQKSSQAPKLLFHYYDKDFNNEADTPDNFQSRRPNTSFCFLDIRSPGLGDTAMYLCATSRDPGSYEQYFGPGTRLTVT.

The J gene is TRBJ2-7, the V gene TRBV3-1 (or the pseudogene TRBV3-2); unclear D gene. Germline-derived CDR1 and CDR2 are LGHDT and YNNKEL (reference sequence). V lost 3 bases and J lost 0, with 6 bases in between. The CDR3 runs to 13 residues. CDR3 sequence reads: CASSQTASYEQYF. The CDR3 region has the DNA TGTGCCAGCAGCCAGACTGCCTCCTACGAGCAGTACTTC.

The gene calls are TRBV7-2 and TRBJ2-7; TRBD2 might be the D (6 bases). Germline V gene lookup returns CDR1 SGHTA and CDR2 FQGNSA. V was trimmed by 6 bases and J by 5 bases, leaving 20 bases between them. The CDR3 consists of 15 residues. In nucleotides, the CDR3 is TGTGCCAGCAGGCTCCGTGATGGGAGGATCCACGAGCAGTACTTC. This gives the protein CASRLRDGRIHEQYF.

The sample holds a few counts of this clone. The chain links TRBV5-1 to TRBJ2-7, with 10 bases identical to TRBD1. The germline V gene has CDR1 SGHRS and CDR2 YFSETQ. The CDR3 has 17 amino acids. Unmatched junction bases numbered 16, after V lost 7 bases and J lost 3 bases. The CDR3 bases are TGCGCCAGCTCCCAGGGACAGGGGCCCTTGTCCGGCTACGAGCAGTACTTC. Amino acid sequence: CASSQGQGPLSGYEQYF.

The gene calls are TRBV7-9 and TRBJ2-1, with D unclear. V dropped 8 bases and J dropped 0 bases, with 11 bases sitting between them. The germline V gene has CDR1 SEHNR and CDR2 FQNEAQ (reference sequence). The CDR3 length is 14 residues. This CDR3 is CASEVTSSYNEQFF. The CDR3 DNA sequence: TGTGCCAGCGAGGTAACCAGCTCCTACAATGAGCAGTTCTTC.

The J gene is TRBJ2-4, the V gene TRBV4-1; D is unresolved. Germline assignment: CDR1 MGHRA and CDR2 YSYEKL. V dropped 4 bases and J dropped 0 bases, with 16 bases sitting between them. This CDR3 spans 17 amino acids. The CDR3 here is CASSLLSSLLAKNIQYF. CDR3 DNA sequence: TGCGCCAGCAGCCTTCTGAGTTCGTTGCTAGCCAAAAACATTCAGTACTTC.

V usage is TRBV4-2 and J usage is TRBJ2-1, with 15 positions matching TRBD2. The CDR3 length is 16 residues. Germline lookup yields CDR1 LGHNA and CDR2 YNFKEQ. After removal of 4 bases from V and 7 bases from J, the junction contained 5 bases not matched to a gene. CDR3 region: CASSRTSGGASNEQFF. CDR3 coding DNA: TGTGCCAGCAGCCGGACTAGCGGGGGGGCAAGTAATGAGCAGTTCTTC.

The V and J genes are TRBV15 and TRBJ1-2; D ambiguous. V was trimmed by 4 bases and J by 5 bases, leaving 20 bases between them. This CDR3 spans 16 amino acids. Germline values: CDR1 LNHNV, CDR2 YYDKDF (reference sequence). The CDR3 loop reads CATSTPVTTPLYGYTF. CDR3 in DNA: TGTGCCACCAGCACCCCGGTCACGACCCCACTATATGGCTACACCTTC.